The 20 T cell receptor beta chains below come from one sample, sequenced in a study of metastatic and nonmetastatic thyroid tumors (TCRdb year 2020). None of the patients had been given any treatment before thyroid surgery. Libraries were made using PCR. Sequencing was carried out with an Illumina HiSeq 4000. TCRdb ran its own pipeline on the public reads, namely fastp trimming at Q25 and MiXCR clone calling, and kept in-frame beta chains. The sample contains about 33,000 clones, 17% of them found a single time. The top ten constitute approximately 5% of the sample. Sequencing was done on a sample of blood. The receptors shown here come from a female donor with papillary thyroid cancer or a benign thyroid nodule (not recorded which). Some clones in this sample may be carry-over from other donors' samples.

The sample holds many counts of this clone. The chain employs TRBV7-9 and TRBJ2-4, with a weak D call TRBD1 (5 bases). The CDR3 is 14 amino acids. V lost 2 bases, J lost 3 bases, and 8 bases lay in between. CDR1 is SEHNR and CDR2 is FQNEAQ in the germline V gene (reference sequence). CDR3 region: CASSLSGHKNIQYF. CDR3 nucleotide sequence: TGTGCCAGCAGCTTATCAGGGCACAAAAACATTCAGTACTTC.

This clone has a count of ten or more. J is TRBJ2-7 and V is TRBV7-3, with TRBD1 matching over 8 bases. After removal of 5 bases from V and 5 bases from J, the junction contained 5 bases not matched to a gene. The length of the CDR3 is 13 residues. The germline V gene has CDR1 SGHTA and CDR2 FQGTGA. CDR3 protein: CASSQDRDHEQYF. The CDR3 region has the DNA TGTGCCAGCAGCCAGGACAGGGACCACGAGCAGTACTTC.

This rearrangement joins TRBV6-1 to TRBJ2-1; D is unclear. CDR1 and CDR2 (germline): MNHNS, SASEGT. This CDR3 comprises 12 residues. The V end lost 7 bases, the J end lost 14 bases, and 18 bases lay between the germline ends. For the CDR3, the DNA is TGTGCCAGCATACCCGTCGCCGCAGCAGAGTTCTTC. Translated: CASIPVAAAEFF.

This clone was seen repeatedly, ten times or more. A much more abundant neighbour one base away suggests this may be a read error. The chain carries TRBV6-1 and TRBJ2-3; 9 bases agree with TRBD2. CDR3 length: 16 amino acids. V dropped 8 bases and J dropped 5; count of bases not matched to a gene: 14. CDR1 is MNHNS and CDR2 is SASEGT in the germline V gene. The CDR3 loop is CASCLWAGGAQDTQYF. Here the CDR3 DNA reads TGTGCCAGCTGCCTCTGGGCGGGGGGGGCGCAAGATACGCAGTATTTT.

This clone was counted at least ten times. The J gene is TRBJ2-2, the V gene TRBV5-1, with 10 bases that match TRBD2. This CDR3 has 16 residues. Germline CDR1 is SGHRS and CDR2 is YFSETQ. V shed 2 bases and J 4 bases; nucleotides not matched to a gene: 5. The CDR3 sequence is CASSFLASGGTGELFF. The DNA for the CDR3 is TGCGCCAGCAGCTTTTTGGCTAGCGGGGGCACCGGGGAGCTGTTTTTT.

This clone was recorded at least ten times. The J gene is TRBJ2-3, the V gene TRBV11-2; a weak D match, TRBD1 (5 bases). Germline V gene lookup returns CDR1 SGHAT and CDR2 FQNNGV. CDR3 size: 16 residues. Trimming pared 1 base from V and 0 bases from J, leaving 11 bases between. CDR3 DNA: TGTGCCAGCAGCTTAGTAGCAGGGTACAGCACAGATACGCAGTATTTT. Amino acid sequence: CASSLVAGYSTDTQYF.

Ten or more counts support this clone. This may be a read error: a much more frequent sequence differs by one nucleotide. The chain combines TRBV12-3 or TRBV12-4 with TRBJ2-2; D is possibly TRBD2 (5 bases). CDR3 length equals 9 residues. Trimming took off 11 bases at V and 14 bases at J, with 12 bases between the two ends. The CDR3 DNA reads as TGTGCCCGCCGGCGGGTACTGTTTTTT. Protein sequence: CARRRVLFF.

Ten or more counts support this clone. This chain connects TRBV28 to TRBJ2-6; 9 nucleotides line up with TRBD1. CDR3 length: 18 residues. Trimming took 5 bases from V and 0 from J; bases not matched to a gene: 8. The germline CDR1 and CDR2 sequences are MDHEN and SYDVKM. The CDR3 nucleotides read TGTGCCAGCAGTGCGGGGACAGGGTCACTCTCTGGGGCCAACGTCCTGACTTTC. Encoded protein: CASSAGTGSLSGANVLTF. Filled out from reference TRBV28 and TRBJ2-6, the complete variable domain reads DVKVTQSSRYLVKRTGEKVFLECVQDMDHENMFWYRQDPGLGLRLIYFSYDVKMKEKGDIPEGYSVSREKKERFSLILESASTNQTSMYLCASSAGTGSLSGANVLTFGAGSRLTVL.

In its sample, this clone was seen many times. V gene TRBV24-1 combines with J gene TRBJ2-6, with D uncertain. The germline CDR1 and CDR2 sequences are KGHDR and SFDVKD. The CDR3 loop spans 13 amino acids. Trimming pared 7 bases from V and 1 base from J, leaving 4 bases between. This chain's CDR3 is CATRGSGANVLTF. The CDR3 DNA follows: TGTGCCACCAGAGGGTCTGGGGCCAACGTCCTGACTTTC.

This clone was recorded at least ten times. The chain carries TRBV7-2 and TRBJ2-5, with D unclear. This CDR3 is 15 amino acids long. Germline V gene data show CDR1 as SGHTA and CDR2 as FQGNSA. The V end was cut by 1 base, the J end by 2 bases, with 11 bases between. The CDR3 bases are TGTGCCAGCAGCTTAGTTGGCACCTTGCAAGAGACCCAGTACTTC. It translates to CASSLVGTLQETQYF.

This clone came up many times. CDR3 sequence (DNA): TGTGCCAGCAGCCAAGACAGGGCGGGAGGAACAGATACGCAGTATTTT. Translation: CASSQDRAGGTDTQYF. The chain carries TRBV4-2 and TRBJ2-3; 8 positions match TRBD2. J was trimmed by 3 bases and V by 0 bases; bases with no gene match: 5. The germline gives CDR1 LGHNA, CDR2 YNFKEQ. The CDR3 is 16 residues long.

The chain joins TRBV7-2 to TRBJ1-2; D unresolved. V was clipped by 8 bases and J by 4 bases, with 17 bases between them. This CDR3 is built from 14 residues. Germline CDR1 is SGHTA and CDR2 is FQGNSA. In nucleotides, the CDR3 is TGTGCCAGCTTCTTTAGCGACCTCGGCTATGGCTACACCTTC. Residues: CASFFSDLGYGYTF.

This clone was picked up a small number of times. The chain employs TRBV28 and TRBJ1-2; D is possibly TRBD1 (6 bases). CDR3 size: 12 residues. The germline gives CDR1 MDHEN, CDR2 SYDVKM. The ends were cut back, 4 bases at V and 5 bases at J, with 8 bases in the middle. DNA for the CDR3: TGTGCCAGCAGTTGGACAGCTTATGGCTACACCTTC. Its protein is CASSWTAYGYTF.

The chain carries TRBV5-1 and TRBJ1-2; 10 positions match TRBD1. The CDR3 runs to 15 residues. From germline, CDR1 is SGHRS and CDR2 YFSETQ. V shed 0 bases, J shed 2 bases, and the junction held 1 base outside the gene matches. CDR3 bases: TGCGCCAGCAGCTTGGGACAGGGGGCGAACTATGGCTACACCTTC. It specifies CASSLGQGANYGYTF.

This clone was observed at least ten times. Other DNA sequences from this sample encode an identical CDR3 as well. The chain couples TRBV10-2 to TRBJ2-5, with D possibly being TRBD2 (6 bases). V lost 8 bases to trimming and J lost 2 bases, with 9 bases between them. Germline CDR1 WSHSY, CDR2 SAAADI. The CDR3 spans 12 residues. The CDR3 DNA reads as TGCGCCAGCGGGGCGGGGCAAGAGACCCAGTACTTC. Translated, it gives CASGAGQETQYF.

V usage is TRBV12-3 or TRBV12-4 and J usage is TRBJ2-7, with D unclear. The ends were cut back, 1 base at V and 0 bases at J, with 10 bases in the middle. CDR3 length: 15 residues. The DNA of the CDR3 is TGTGCCAGCAGTTTAGAGGGCTACAGCTCCTACGAGCAGTACTTC. Residues: CASSLEGYSSYEQYF.

A remark on this clone: One junction end does not reproduce the germline sequence, and a read error may be involved. The chain employs TRBV20-1 and TRBJ1-6; D uncertain. The germline CDR1 and CDR2 sequences are DFQATT and SNEGSKA (reference sequence). CDR3 length: 16 residues. The CDR3: CIARWSGMSYTAPLHF. CDR3 in DNA: TGCATTGCTAGATGGTCGGGGATGTCCTATACCGCACCCCTCCACTTT.

This clone was detected a few times. The chain links TRBV30 to TRBJ2-2; 9 positions agree with TRBD2. There are 15 residues in the CDR3. Germline CDR1 GTSNPN, CDR2 SVGIG (reference sequence). The J segment lost 3 bases and the V segment lost 3 bases, leaving 5 bases of the junction unmatched. The CDR3 DNA reads TGTGCCTGGAGCCCGGGCGGGAGGGACACCGGGGAGCTGTTTTTT. This sequence encodes CAWSPGGRDTGELFF.

In this sample, this clone turned up many times. The rearrangement uses TRBV20-1 and TRBJ1-5; D call uncertain. Germline V gene lookup returns CDR1 DFQATT and CDR2 SNEGSKA (reference sequence). The CDR3 contains 15 residues. With 3 bases removed from V and 8 bases from J, the gap between germline ends came to 20 bases. CDR3 region: CSASPFPGRDEPQHF. CDR3 DNA: TGCAGTGCTAGTCCTTTCCCGGGCCGGGATGAGCCCCAGCATTTT.

The sample holds many counts of this clone. The chain combines TRBV30 with TRBJ1-2, with a weak D call TRBD1 (6 bases). Trimming pared 5 bases from V and 11 bases from J, leaving 12 bases between. Germline values: CDR1 GTSNPN, CDR2 SVGIG (reference sequence). The CDR3 consists of 10 residues. For the CDR3, the DNA is TGTGCCTGGGGCTACAGGGAGTACACCTTC. Translating it yields CAWGYREYTF.